These T cell receptor beta chains were read from a single sample in a study of spatial heterogeneity in lung cancer. Each CDR3 protein gets one entry after TCRdb re-called the 5' RACE reads with MiXCR. The table shows about 22,000 distinct CDR3 sequences, with just under 6% occurring only once. The sequences come from PBMCs, collected at surgery. The source of these receptors is a male donor with early-stage non-small cell lung cancer. CDR3s include the opening cysteine and the closing phenylalanine or tryptophan.

>TRBV7-9|TRBJ1-5
CASSLGQGMDQPQHF
>TRBV29-1|TRBJ2-4
CSVEVQDGSNIQYF
>TRBV3-1|TRBJ2-3
CASSHGVATDTQYF
>TRBV19|TRBJ2-1
CASSILTSGGRYNEQFF
>TRBV5-6|TRBJ2-1
CASSPGSGRYNEQFF
>TRBV6-5|TRBJ2-1
CASSYSTLDNEQFF
>TRBV2|TRBJ2-5
CASSEKRRVETQYF
>TRBV9|TRBJ2-5
CASSDPRFQETQYF
>TRBV28|TRBJ2-7
CASIKPPARGGNEQYF
>TRBV4-3|TRBJ1-6
CASSQGQGWSPLHF
>TRBV20-1|TRBJ2-7
CSARKPGLDFLSSYEQYF
>TRBV19|TRBJ2-1
CASLLRLRDEQFF
>TRBV7-6|TRBJ2-3
CASSLGTSLVDTQYF
>TRBV6-5|TRBJ2-1
CASSYWTSGENEQFF